Presented here are 14 T cell receptor beta chains from one specimen sequenced in a study of T cells in women clearing cervical HPV infection. TCRdb's copy holds only in-frame clones and misses some; the assay was immunoSEQ multiplex PCR. The listing records approximately 41,000 clones. Specimen: blood buffy coat. Every receptor here comes from a woman aged 18 to 75 with a cervical HPV16 infection that either progressed to CIN3+ or cleared (not recorded which).

On this clone itself: The CDR3 is cut off 3 residues early in the read; its end comes from the germline J gene. The rearrangement joins TRBV4-1 to TRBJ2-3; possible D gene TRBD2, 7 bases. Germline CDR1 MGHRA, CDR2 YSYEKL. The length of the CDR3 is 16 residues. The V and J ends lost 0 bases and 7 bases respectively, with 17 bases between them. CDR3 bases read: TGCGCCAGCAGCCAAGATTTTGGGGGGGGGCGGAATACG. It yields the protein CASSQDFGGGRNT. The whole CDR3 region reads CASSQDFGGGRNTQYF.

About this clone: From the germline J gene comes the end of the CDR3, since the read stops 3 residues before it. V usage is TRBV5-1 and J usage is TRBJ2-2; 11 nucleotides line up with TRBD2. The CDR3 contains 18 residues. Germline assignment: CDR1 SGHRS and CDR2 YFSETQ. With 1 base clipped from V and 5 bases from J, the junction kept 10 bases outside the gene matches. The CDR3: CASSLSYGTSGLTGELFF. The sequenced CDR3 bases are TGCGCCAGCAGCTTGTCCTATGGGACTAGCGGATTAACCGGGGAG.

Concerning this clone itself: The read falls 3 residues short of the CDR3 end, and the missing part is taken from the germline J gene. The V gene is TRBV7-9, the J gene TRBJ1-2, with 8 bases that match TRBD1. The CDR3 totals 13 residues. The V and J ends lost 0 bases and 6 bases, in that order; junction bases with no gene match: 0. Germline V gene data show CDR1 as SEHNR and CDR2 as FQNEAQ (reference sequence). The CDR3 loop is CASSLAGQDGYTF. The DNA read from the CDR3 is TGTGCCAGCAGCTTAGCGGGACAGGATGGC.

In the case of this clone: The CDR3 extends 3 residues past the end of the read, so its final part is completed from the germline J gene. This chain connects TRBV6-2 or TRBV6-3 to TRBJ1-2; 8 nucleotides agree with TRBD1. J was trimmed by 6 bases and V by 2 bases; bases with no gene match: 8. Germline V lookup: CDR1 MNHEY, CDR2 SVGEGT. CDR3 size: 15 residues. The sequenced CDR3 bases are TGTGCCAGCAGTTACGAGGACAGGGTGTCGAATGGC. Encoded protein: CASSYEDRVSNG. The full CDR3 reads CASSYEDRVSNGYTF.

For this clone: The read falls 3 residues short of the CDR3 end, and the missing part is taken from the germline J gene. The chain recombines TRBV5-1 with TRBJ2-7; TRBD1 matches at 8 bases. The germline gives CDR1 SGHRS, CDR2 YFSETQ. After removal of 7 bases from V and 5 bases from J, the junction contained 11 bases not matched to a gene. The CDR3 spans 14 residues. The DNA read from the CDR3 is TGCGCCAGCTACCAGGACAGGGTATCTGACGAG. Protein: CASYQDRVSDE. The complete CDR3 reads CASYQDRVSDEQYF.

CDR3 DNA (partial): TGCGCCAGCAGTGGGGAAGCTTTCAGGGGACAGTCCTCGAGGGAGACC. Its protein is CASSGEAFRGQSSRET. The full CDR3 is CASSGEAFRGQSSRETQYF. J is TRBJ2-5 and V is TRBV10-1, with 7 bases aligning to TRBD1. The read halts 3 residues ahead of the CDR3 end, with the missing end drawn from the germline J gene. This CDR3 is 19 amino acids long. Germline CDR1 and CDR2: WNHNN and SYGVQD (reference sequence). Unmatched junction bases numbered 22, after V lost 4 bases and J lost 5 bases.

To note about this clone: The observed sequence ends 3 residues before the CDR3 terminus, with the missing tail filled in from the germline J gene. V and J are TRBV2 and TRBJ2-3; D is unclear. CDR1 and CDR2 (germline): SNHLY, FYNNEI. CDR3 length: 14 amino acids. The V gene lost 2 bases and the J gene lost 0 bases, with 6 bases spanning the gap. This chain's CDR3 is CASSEYLSTDTQYF. The sequenced part of the CDR3 DNA is TGTGCCAGCAGTGAATATCTTAGCACAGATACG.

Remarks on this clone: Read sequence stops 3 residues before the CDR3 end, and the germline J gene provides the missing end. The genes are TRBV29-1 and TRBJ1-1; D unresolved. Germline V CDR1 and CDR2: SQVTM, ANQGSEA. The V end lost 1 base, the J end lost 1 base, and 10 bases lay between the germline ends. The CDR3 runs 14 residues. CDR3 DNA (partial): TGCAGCGTTGAAGGAGGCCACAGGAACACTGAA. This translates into CSVEGGHRNTE. The full CDR3 reads CSVEGGHRNTEAFF.

In regard to this clone: The sequence runs out 3 residues before the end of the CDR3; the remainder is reconstructed from the germline J gene. The V call is TRBV5-4, the J call TRBJ1-1; 9 positions match TRBD1. The CDR3 loop spans 13 amino acids. Germline values: CDR1 SGHNT, CDR2 YYREEE (reference sequence). CDR3: CASRIQGAGEAFF. The CDR3 DNA, read in part, is TGTGCCAGCAGGATACAGGGGGCGGGGGAA.

Concerning this clone: The read ends 3 residues before the CDR3 terminus; that terminus is restored from the germline J gene. The rearrangement uses TRBV13 and TRBJ2-7; D gene ambiguous. The V gene's germline CDR1 is PRHDT and CDR2 FYEKMQ (reference sequence). CDR3 size: 12 residues. Trimming pared 4 bases from V and 3 bases from J, leaving 7 bases between. CDR3 DNA, as far as it was read: TGTGCCAGCAGCTCCAGTGACTACGAG. It codes for CASSSSDYE. The full CDR3 is CASSSSDYEQYF.

With regard to this clone: The sequence runs out 3 residues before the end of the CDR3; the remainder is reconstructed from the germline J gene. V is TRBV7-8 and J is TRBJ1-5; no firm D call. Germline CDR1 reads SGHVS; CDR2 reads FQNEAQ. This CDR3 has 15 amino acids. Trimming took off 5 bases at V and 0 bases at J, with 11 bases between the two ends. The sequenced part of the CDR3 DNA is TGTGCCAGCAGCCCGACTCGGGTTAGCAATCAGCCC. The encoded protein is CASSPTRVSNQP. The CDR3 in its entirety is CASSPTRVSNQPQHF. The full variable domain, completed using reference TRBV7-8 and TRBJ1-5, is GAGVSQSPRYKVAKRGQDVALRCDPISGHVSLFWYQQALGQGPEFLTYFQNEAQLDKSGLPSDRFFAERPEGSVSTLKIQRTQQEDSAVYLCASSPTRVSNQPQHFGDGTRLSIL.

In the case of this clone: The CDR3 is cut off 3 residues early in the read; its end comes from the germline J gene. This rearrangement joins TRBV19 to TRBJ1-6, with D possibly being TRBD1 (6 bases). Germline V gene data show CDR1 as LNHDA and CDR2 as SQIVND (reference sequence). The length of the CDR3 is 14 residues. V was pared by 6 bases and J by 12 bases, with 18 bases between. The DNA read from the CDR3 is TGTGCCAGTAGGGCGACAGGAGCTAAAGTACCC. As protein: CASRATGAKVP. In full, the CDR3 is CASRATGAKVPLHF.

A note on this clone: The read finishes 3 residues shy of the CDR3 end, and the germline J gene is used to complete it. The chain recombines TRBV6-1 with TRBJ1-1; a possible D gene is TRBD1 (6 bases). The CDR3 runs 15 residues. V was pared by 3 bases and J by 1 base, with 12 bases between. Germline-derived CDR1 and CDR2 are MNHNS and SASEGT. The sequenced CDR3 bases are TGTGCCAGCAGTGACAGGGGACGTGGGAACACTGAA. It translates to CASSDRGRGNTE. From start to end, the CDR3 is CASSDRGRGNTEAFF.

With respect to this clone: The read terminates 3 residues ahead of where the CDR3 ends, so the germline J gene completes it. The chain joins TRBV29-1 to TRBJ2-7; 7 bases are a match to TRBD1. The CDR3 sequence is 15 residues long. CDR1 is SQVTM, CDR2 ANQGSEA, per germline. J gave up 3 bases and V 7 bases, and 15 bases lay outside the gene matches. The CDR3 region is CSAEVTGAGRYEQYF. The covered CDR3 bases are TGCAGCGCCGAAGTCACAGGGGCAGGACGCTACGAG.